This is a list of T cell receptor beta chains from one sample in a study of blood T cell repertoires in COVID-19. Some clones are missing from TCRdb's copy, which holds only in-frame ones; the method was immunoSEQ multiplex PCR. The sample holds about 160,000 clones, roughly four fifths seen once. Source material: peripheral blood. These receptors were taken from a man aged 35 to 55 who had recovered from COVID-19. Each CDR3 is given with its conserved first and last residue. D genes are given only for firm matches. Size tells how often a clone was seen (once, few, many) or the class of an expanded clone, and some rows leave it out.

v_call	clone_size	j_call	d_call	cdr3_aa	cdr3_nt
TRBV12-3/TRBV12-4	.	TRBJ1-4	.	CASSIRGKLFF	TGTGCCAGCAGTATCAGGGGAAAACTGTTTTTT
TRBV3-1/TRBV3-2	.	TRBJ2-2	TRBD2	CASRQDAGTRTGELFF	TGTGCCAGCAGGCAAGACGCCGGGACTAGGACCGGGGAGCTGTTTTTT
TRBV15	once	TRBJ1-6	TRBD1	CATSLARHRGSPLHF	TGTGCCACCAGCTTAGCAAGGCACAGGGGATCACCCCTCCACTTT
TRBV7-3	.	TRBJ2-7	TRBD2	CASSLSGGGNEQYF	TGTGCCAGCAGCCTCAGCGGGGGCGGGAACGAGCAGTACTTC
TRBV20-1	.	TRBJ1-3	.	CSASLLGAGNTIYF	TGCAGTGCTAGTTTGTTGGGGGCAGGTAACACCATATATTTT
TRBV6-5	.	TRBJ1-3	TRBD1	CASSYGQGSGNTIYF	TGTGCCAGCAGTTACGGACAGGGTAGTGGAAACACCATATATTTT
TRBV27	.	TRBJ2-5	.	CASSLSPGETQYF	TGTGCCAGCAGTTTATCTCCGGGGGAGACCCAGTACTTC
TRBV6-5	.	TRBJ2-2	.	CASSYWQRGGELFF	TGTGCCAGCAGTTACTGGCAGAGAGGGGGGGAGTTGTTTTTT
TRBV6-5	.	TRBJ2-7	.	CASTRTTPPYEQYF	TGTGCCAGCACCCGGACTACCCCGCCGTACGAGCAGTACTTC
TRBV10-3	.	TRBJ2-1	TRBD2	CAISDGLAVNNEQFF	TGTGCCATCAGTGACGGACTAGCAGTGAACAATGAGCAGTTCTTC
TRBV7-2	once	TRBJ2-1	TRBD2	CASSAAVGLGLNEQFF	TGTGCCAGCAGCGCAGCCGTGGGACTAGGCTTAAATGAGCAGTTCTTC
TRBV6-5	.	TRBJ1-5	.	CASGLLTGQPQHF	TGTGCCAGCGGGCTTTTGACAGGCCAGCCCCAGCATTTT
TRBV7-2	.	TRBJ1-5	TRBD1	CASSFGTGENQPQHF	TGTGCCAGCAGCTTTGGGACAGGGGAGAATCAGCCCCAGCATTTT
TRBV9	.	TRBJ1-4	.	CASSVAQGGEKLFF	TGTGCCAGCAGCGTAGCACAGGGTGGGGAAAAACTGTTTTTT
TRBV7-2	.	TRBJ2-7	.	CASRFYPYEQYF	TGTGCCAGCAGGTTCTACCCCTACGAGCAGTACTTC
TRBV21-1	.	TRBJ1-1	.	CASSTRQGRIGTEAFF	TGTGCCAGCAGCACCCGACAGGGGAGGATCGGAACTGAAGCTTTCTTT
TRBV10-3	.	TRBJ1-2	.	CAISERTAIYGYTF	TGTGCCATCAGTGAGCGGACAGCAATCTATGGCTACACCTTC
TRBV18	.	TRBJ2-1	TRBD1	CASSPQGQGSDEQFF	TGTGCCAGCTCACCACAAGGACAGGGAAGCGATGAGCAGTTCTTC
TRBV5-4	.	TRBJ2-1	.	CASSLRAGISNEQFF	TGTGCCAGCAGCTTGAGGGCGGGTATCAGCAATGAGCAGTTCTTC
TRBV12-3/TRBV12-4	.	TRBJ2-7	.	CASSPNSYEQYF	TGTGCCAGCAGCCCCAACTCTTACGAGCAGTACTTC
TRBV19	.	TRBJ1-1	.	CASSRHDGDTEAFF	TGTGCCAGTAGTAGGCATGACGGGGACACTGAAGCTTTCTTT
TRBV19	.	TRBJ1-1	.	CASSLVYNTEAFF	TGTGCCAGTAGTCTCGTCTACAACACTGAAGCTTTCTTT
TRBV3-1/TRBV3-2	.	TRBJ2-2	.	CASSAPTGKDTGELFF	TGTGCCAGCAGCGCTCCTACAGGGAAGGACACCGGGGAGCTGTTTTTT
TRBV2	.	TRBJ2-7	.	CASSEHGAGLNYEQYF	TGTGCCAGCAGTGAGCATGGGGCAGGGCTAAACTACGAGCAGTACTTC
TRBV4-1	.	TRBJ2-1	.	CASSQEGGLVAYNEQFF	TGCGCCAGCAGCCAAGAGGGGGGTCTAGTGGCTTACAATGAGCAGTTCTTC
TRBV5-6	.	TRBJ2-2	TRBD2	CASSPWTSSNTGELFF	TGTGCCAGCAGCCCGTGGACTAGCTCTAACACCGGGGAGCTGTTTTTT
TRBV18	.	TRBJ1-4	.	CASSPRSGNHREKLFF	TGTGCCAGCTCACCTAGGTCCGGGAATCACCGAGAAAAACTGTTTTTT
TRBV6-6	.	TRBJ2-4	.	CASSSLAAPENIQYF	TGTGCCAGCAGTTCCCTGGCGGCGCCCGAGAACATTCAGTACTTC
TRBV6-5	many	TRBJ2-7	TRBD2	CASSFLAGDEQYF	TGTGCCAGCAGTTTCCTAGCGGGAGACGAGCAGTACTTC
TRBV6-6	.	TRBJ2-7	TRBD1	CASRLRDRGYEQYF	TGTGCCAGCAGACTCCGGGACAGGGGCTACGAGCAGTACTTC
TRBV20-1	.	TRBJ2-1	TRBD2	CSASGTSGGYYNEQFF	TGCAGTGCTAGTGGGACTAGCGGGGGGTACTACAATGAGCAGTTCTTC
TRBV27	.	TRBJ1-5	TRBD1	CASRVRQGVNQPQHF	TGTGCCAGCAGAGTCAGACAGGGAGTCAATCAGCCCCAGCATTTT
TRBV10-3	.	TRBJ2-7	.	CAIARQETYEQYF	TGTGCCATAGCGCGACAGGAAACCTACGAGCAGTACTTC
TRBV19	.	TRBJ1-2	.	CASSISYTGNYGYTF	TGTGCCAGTAGTATTAGCTACACCGGCAACTATGGCTACACCTTC
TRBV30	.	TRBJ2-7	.	CAWSVQPEQYF	TGTGCCTGGAGTGTACAACCCGAGCAGTACTTC
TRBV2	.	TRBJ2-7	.	CASSDRTGTYEQYF	TGTGCCAGCAGTGATCGTACGGGAACCTACGAGCAGTACTTC
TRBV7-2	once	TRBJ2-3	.	CASSLSGPFTDTQYF	TGTGCCAGCAGCTTATCAGGGCCCTTCACAGATACGCAGTATTTT
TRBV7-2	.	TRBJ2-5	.	CASSQGGGGETQYF	TGTGCCAGCAGCCAAGGGGGCGGAGGGGAGACCCAGTACTTC
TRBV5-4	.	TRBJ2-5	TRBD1	CASSEDRFQETQYF	TGTGCCAGCAGCGAGGACAGGTTCCAAGAGACCCAGTACTTC
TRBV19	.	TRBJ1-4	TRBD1	CASSPDDRGATNEKLFF	TGTGCCAGTAGTCCCGACGACAGGGGCGCAACTAATGAAAAACTGTTTTTT
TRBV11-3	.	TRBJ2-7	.	CASSRQAGSYEQYF	TGTGCCAGCAGCCGGCAGGCAGGTTCCTACGAGCAGTACTTC
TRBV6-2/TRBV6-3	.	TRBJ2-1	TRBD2	CASSFVGGRYNEQFF	TGTGCCAGCAGTTTCGTGGGAGGGCGTTACAATGAGCAGTTCTTC
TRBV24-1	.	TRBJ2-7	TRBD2	CATSETKGPGGREQYF	TGTGCCACCAGTGAGACTAAGGGCCCGGGAGGTCGTGAGCAGTACTTC
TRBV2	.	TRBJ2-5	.	CASSVSPAARGKKYF	TGTGCCAGCAGTGTATCCCCCGCTGCGAGAGGGAAAAAATACTTC
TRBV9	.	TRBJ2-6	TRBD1	CASSKWGQTSGANVLTF	TGTGCCAGCAGCAAATGGGGACAGACCTCTGGGGCCAACGTCCTGACTTTC
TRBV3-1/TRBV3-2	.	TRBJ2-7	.	CASSHEGQTWEQYF	TGTGCCAGCAGCCATGAGGGCCAGACATGGGAGCAGTACTTC
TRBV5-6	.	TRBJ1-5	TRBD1	CASSAGTGINQPQHF	TGTGCCAGCAGCGCCGGGACAGGCATCAATCAGCCCCAGCATTTT
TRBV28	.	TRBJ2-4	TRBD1	CASSKSGTGGIQYF	TGTGCCAGCAGTAAGTCCGGGACAGGGGGCATTCAGTACTTC
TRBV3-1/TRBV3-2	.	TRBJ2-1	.	CASTQGYGTYNEQFF	TGTGCCAGCACCCAAGGGTACGGGACTTACAATGAGCAGTTCTTC
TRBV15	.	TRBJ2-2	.	CATSREGDTGELFF	TGTGCCACCAGCAGAGAAGGGGACACCGGGGAGCTGTTTTTT
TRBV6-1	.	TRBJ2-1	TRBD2	CASSENGGGQFF	TGTGCCAGCAGTGAAAATGGGGGGGGGCAGTTCTTC
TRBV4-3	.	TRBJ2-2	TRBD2	CASSLMLAGKIGELFF	TGCGCCAGCAGCCTAATGTTAGCGGGGAAGATCGGGGAGCTGTTTTTT